This TCR beta chain was identified in a study of blood T cells in healthy people across ages. The CDR3 totals 15 residues. Trimming at V came to 3 bases and at J to 0 bases, leaving 6 bases not matched to a gene. Per germline, CDR1 SGHRS and CDR2 YFSETQ. A J-beta primer mix and a sample-barcoded 5' primer were used in a second PCR of roughly 6 to 11 cycles. From the 5' RACE reads, TCRdb called clonotypes with MiXCR, one entry per CDR3 protein. Among about 1,400,000 distinct CDR3 sequences listed, approximately 40% were seen once. General study results and limits: A roughly linear fall in TCR beta diversity per million T cells was seen with increasing age. Naive T cell percentage showed a strong correlation with the diversity of TCR beta. Investigators treated diversity estimates from one million T cells as underestimates. When set beside aged donors, long-lived donors presented more naive CD4+ cells and higher diversity.

This clonotype was detected a few times. The antigen is not known. The chain uses TRBV5-1 and TRBJ2-7; TRBD1 agrees at 7 bases. This sequence was found in a woman younger than 35 in good health. Sequenced input: blood. DNA of the CDR3: TGCGCCAGCAGCTCCCTGGACAGGAGCTCCTACGAGCAGTACTTC. As protein: CASSSLDRSSYEQYF.